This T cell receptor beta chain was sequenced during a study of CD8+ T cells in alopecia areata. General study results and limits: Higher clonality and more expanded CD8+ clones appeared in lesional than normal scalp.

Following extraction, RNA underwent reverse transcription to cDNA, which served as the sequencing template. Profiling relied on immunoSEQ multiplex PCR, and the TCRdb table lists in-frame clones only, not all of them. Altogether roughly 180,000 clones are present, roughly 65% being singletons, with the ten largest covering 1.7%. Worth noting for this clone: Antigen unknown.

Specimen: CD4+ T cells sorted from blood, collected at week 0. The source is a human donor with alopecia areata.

DNA for the CDR3: TGTGCCAGCAGCTTCAAGACGAACACTGAAGCTTTCTTT. Translation: CASSFKTNTEAFF. The rearrangement joins TRBV7-6 to TRBJ1-1; D is unclear. Germline CDR1 SGHVS, CDR2 FNYEAQ. The ends were cut back, 3 bases at V and 1 base at J, with 6 bases in the middle. The CDR3 sequence is 13 residues long.